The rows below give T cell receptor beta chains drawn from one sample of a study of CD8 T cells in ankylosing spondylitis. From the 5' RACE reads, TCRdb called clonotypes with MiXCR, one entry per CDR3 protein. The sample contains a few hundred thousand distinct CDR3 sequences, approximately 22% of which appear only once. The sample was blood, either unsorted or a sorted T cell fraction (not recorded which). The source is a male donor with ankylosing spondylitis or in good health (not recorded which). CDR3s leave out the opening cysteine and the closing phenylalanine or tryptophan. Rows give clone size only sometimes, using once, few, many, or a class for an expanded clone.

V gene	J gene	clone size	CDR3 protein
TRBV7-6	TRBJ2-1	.	ASSSRDHRHDDNEQF
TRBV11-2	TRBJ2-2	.	ASRRGGLREELF
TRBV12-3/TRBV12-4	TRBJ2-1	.	ASSLFAGQPEQF
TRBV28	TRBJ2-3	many	ASSFGSPVDATQY
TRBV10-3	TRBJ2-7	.	AISASYEQY
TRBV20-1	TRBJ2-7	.	SASDGLSFSYEQY
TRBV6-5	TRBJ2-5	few	ASSYEGGEETQY
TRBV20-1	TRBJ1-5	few	SAEAGDIPSNQPQH
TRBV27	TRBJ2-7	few	ASSFARTYEQY
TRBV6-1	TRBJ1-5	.	ASTAGGWDQPQH
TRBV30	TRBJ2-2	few	ALTWGQGMMNTGELF
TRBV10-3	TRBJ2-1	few	AISDPTSGGYNEQF
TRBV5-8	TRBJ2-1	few	ASSLDWNEQF
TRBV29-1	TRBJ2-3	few	SVQEVPADTQY
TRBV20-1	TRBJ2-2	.	SVRELNTGELF
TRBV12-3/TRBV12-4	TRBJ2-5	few	ASSQDPRETQY
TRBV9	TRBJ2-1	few	ASSSEVNEQF
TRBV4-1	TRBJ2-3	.	ASSHYERGSTDTQY
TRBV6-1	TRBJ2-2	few	ASSPGANSGELF
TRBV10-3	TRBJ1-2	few	AISESQGTGDYGYT
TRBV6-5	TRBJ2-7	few	ASSYSMVVRGGLYEQY
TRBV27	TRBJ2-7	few	ASSSSGSYEQY
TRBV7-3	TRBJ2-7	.	ASSLIGGRYEQY
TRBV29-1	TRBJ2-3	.	SVENWVGYSDRKTDTQY
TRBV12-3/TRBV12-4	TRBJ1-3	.	ASSSRTPTAA
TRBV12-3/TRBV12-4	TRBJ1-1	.	ASSRTASGTEAF
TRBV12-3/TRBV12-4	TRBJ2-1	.	ASGETSVSYNEQF
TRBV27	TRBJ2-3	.	ASSLSGPDTDTQY
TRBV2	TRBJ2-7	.	ASRDLAGGGEQY
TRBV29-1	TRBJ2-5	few	SVSKPGQRIFQETQY
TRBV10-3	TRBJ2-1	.	AITLEGGGWDEQF
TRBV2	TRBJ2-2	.	ASSAGQGWNTGELF
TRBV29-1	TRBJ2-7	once	SVGVQGTEQY
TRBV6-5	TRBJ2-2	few	ASSYSSGRNTGELF
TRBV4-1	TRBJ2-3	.	ASSGTSGDTDTQY
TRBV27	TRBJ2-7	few	ASSPGTGAFEQY
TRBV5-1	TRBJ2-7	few	ASSLAGRKVYEQY
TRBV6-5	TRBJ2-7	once	ASSYSPVGYEQY
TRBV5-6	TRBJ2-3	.	ASSHLAGDRTDTQY
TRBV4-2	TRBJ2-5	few	ASSQDADSGGETQY
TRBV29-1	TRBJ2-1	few	SVAFSDWSSYNEQF
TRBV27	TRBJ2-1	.	ASRDRVGGSDEQF
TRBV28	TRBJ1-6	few	ASSSPRHNSPLH
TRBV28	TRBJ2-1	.	ASSLRGLGGNEQF
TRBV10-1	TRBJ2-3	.	ASSGASTDTQY
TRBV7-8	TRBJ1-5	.	ASSLAGPDYSNQPQH
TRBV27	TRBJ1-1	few	ASSLSAPGYTEAF